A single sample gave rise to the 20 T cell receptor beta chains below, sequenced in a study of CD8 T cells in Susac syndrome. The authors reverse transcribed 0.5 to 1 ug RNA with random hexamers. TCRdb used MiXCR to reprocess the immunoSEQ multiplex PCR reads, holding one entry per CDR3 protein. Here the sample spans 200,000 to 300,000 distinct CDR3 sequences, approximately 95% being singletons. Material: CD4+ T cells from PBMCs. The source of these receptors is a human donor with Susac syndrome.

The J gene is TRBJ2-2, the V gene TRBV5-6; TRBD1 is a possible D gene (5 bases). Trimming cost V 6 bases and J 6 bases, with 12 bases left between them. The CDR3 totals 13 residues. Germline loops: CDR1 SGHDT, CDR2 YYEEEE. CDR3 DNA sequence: TGTGCCAGCAATCAGGGATCGGCCGGGGAGCTGTTTTTT. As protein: CASNQGSAGELFF. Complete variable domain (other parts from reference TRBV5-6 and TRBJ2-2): DAGVTQSPTHLIKTRGQQVTLRCSPKSGHDTVSWYQQALGQGPQFIFQYYEEEERQRGNFPDRFSGHQFPNYSSELNVNALLLGDSALYLCASNQGSAGELFFGEGSRLTVL.

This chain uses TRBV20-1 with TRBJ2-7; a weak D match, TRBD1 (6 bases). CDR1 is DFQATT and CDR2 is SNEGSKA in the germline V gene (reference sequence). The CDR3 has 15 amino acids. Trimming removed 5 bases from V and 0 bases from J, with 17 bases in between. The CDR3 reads CSAVGAMRGSYEQYF. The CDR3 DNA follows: TGCAGTGCTGTGGGGGCCATGCGCGGCTCCTACGAGCAGTACTTC.

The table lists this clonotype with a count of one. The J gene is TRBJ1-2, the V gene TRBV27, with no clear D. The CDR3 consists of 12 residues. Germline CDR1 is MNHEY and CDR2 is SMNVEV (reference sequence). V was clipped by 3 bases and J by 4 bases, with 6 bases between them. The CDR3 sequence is CASSFGPYGYTF. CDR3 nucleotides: TGTGCCAGCAGTTTCGGACCCTATGGCTACACCTTC.

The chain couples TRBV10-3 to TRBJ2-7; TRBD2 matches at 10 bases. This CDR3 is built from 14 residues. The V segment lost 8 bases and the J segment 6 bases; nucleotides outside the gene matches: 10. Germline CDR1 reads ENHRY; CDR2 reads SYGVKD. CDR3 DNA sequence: TGTGCCATCGGTTTCCTAGCGGGAGACGGCGAGCAGTACTTC. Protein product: CAIGFLAGDGEQYF.

CDR3 sequence reads: CASRPGTRDTDTQYF. As DNA, the CDR3 is TGTGCCAGCAGGCCCGGGACTAGAGACACAGATACGCAGTATTTT. The V and J genes are TRBV5-4 and TRBJ2-3, with 8 positions matching TRBD2. The CDR3 covers 15 residues. V was clipped by 5 bases and J by 2 bases; unmatched bases: 7. Germline V gene lookup returns CDR1 SGHNT and CDR2 YYREEE (reference sequence).

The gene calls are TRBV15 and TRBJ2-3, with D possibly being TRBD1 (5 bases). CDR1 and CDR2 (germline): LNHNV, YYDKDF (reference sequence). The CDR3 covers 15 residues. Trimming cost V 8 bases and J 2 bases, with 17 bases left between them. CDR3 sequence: CATRLDLGHTDTQYF. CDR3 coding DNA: TGTGCCACCCGACTGGACCTCGGACACACAGATACGCAGTATTTT.

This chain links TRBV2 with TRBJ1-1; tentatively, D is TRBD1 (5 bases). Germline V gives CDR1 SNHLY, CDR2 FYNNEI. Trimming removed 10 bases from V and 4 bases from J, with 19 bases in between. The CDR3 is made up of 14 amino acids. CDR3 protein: CATWAQGGSTEAFF. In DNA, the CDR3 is TGTGCCACCTGGGCGCAGGGAGGGAGCACTGAAGCTTTCTTT.

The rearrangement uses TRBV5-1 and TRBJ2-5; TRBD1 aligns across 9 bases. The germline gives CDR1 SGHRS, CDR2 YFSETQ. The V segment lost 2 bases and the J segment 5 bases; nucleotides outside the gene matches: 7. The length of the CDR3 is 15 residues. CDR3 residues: CASSFQDRGRETQYF. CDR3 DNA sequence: TGCGCCAGCAGCTTCCAGGACAGGGGTCGGGAGACCCAGTACTTC.

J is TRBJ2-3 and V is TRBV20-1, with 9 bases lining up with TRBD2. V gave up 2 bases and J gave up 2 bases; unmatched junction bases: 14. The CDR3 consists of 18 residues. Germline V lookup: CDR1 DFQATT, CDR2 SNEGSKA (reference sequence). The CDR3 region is CSARLPRRIAGDTDTQYF. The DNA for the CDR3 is TGCAGTGCTAGATTACCGCGGAGAATAGCGGGAGACACAGATACGCAGTATTTT.

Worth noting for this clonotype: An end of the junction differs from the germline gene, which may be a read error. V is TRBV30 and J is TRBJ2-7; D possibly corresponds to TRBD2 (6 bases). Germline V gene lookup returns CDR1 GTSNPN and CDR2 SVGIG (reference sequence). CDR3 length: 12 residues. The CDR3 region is CAWSVPAGMRDF. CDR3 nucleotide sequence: TGTGCCTGGAGTGTACCGGCGGGAATGCGGGACTTC.

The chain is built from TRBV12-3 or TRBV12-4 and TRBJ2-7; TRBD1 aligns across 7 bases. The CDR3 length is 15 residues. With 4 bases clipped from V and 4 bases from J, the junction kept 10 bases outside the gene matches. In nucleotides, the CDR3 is TGTGCCAGCAGTTCCGTCAGGACAGGCGAGTACGAGCAGTACTTC. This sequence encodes CASSSVRTGEYEQYF.

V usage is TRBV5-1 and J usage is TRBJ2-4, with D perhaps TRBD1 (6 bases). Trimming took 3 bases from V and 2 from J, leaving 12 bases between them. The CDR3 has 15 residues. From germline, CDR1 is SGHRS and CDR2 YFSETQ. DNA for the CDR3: TGCGCCAGCAGCTCGAGGACAGCCCCCAAAAACATTCAGTACTTC. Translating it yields CASSSRTAPKNIQYF.

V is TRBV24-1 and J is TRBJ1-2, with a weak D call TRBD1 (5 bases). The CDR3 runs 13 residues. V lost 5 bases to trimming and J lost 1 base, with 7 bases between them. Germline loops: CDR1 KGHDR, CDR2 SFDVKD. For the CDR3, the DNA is TGTGCCACCAGTGGGGGGTTTAACTATGGCTACACCTTC. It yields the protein CATSGGFNYGYTF.

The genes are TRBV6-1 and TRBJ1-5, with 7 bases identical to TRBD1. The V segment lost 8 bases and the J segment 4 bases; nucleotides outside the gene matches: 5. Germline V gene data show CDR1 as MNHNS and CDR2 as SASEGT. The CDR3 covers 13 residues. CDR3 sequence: CASSTGYNQPQHF. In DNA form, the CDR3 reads TGTGCCAGCTCGACAGGGTATAATCAGCCCCAGCATTTT.

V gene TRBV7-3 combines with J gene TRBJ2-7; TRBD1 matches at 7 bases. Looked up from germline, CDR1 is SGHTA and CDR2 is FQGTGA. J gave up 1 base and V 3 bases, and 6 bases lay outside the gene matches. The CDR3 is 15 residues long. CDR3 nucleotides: TGTGCCAGCAGCTTCGACGGGACAGCTTCCTACGAGCAGTACTTC. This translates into CASSFDGTASYEQYF. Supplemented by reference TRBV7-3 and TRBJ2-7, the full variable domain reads GAGVSQTPSNKVTEKGKYVELRCDPISGHTALYWYRQSLGQGPEFLIYFQGTGAADDSGLPNDRFFAVRPEGSVSTLKIQRTERGDSAVYLCASSFDGTASYEQYFGPGTRLTVT.

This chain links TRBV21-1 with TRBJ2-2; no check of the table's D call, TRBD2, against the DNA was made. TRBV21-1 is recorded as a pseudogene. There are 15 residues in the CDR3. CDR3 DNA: TGTGCCAGCAGCCCTAGCGGGAGAGACACCGGGGAGCTGTTTTTT. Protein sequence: CASSPSGRDTGELFF.

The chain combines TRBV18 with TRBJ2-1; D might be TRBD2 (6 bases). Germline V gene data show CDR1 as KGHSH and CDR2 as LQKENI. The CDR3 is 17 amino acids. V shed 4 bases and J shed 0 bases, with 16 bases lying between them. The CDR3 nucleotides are TGTGCCAGCTCACGGGACTTACCCATGAGCTCCTACAATGAGCAGTTCTTC. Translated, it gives CASSRDLPMSSYNEQFF.

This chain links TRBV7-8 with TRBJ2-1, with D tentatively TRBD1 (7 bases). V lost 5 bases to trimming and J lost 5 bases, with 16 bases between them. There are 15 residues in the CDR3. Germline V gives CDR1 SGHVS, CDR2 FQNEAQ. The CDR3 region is CASSPRGVTHNEQFF. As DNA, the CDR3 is TGTGCCAGCAGCCCCAGGGGGGTCACACACAATGAGCAGTTCTTC.

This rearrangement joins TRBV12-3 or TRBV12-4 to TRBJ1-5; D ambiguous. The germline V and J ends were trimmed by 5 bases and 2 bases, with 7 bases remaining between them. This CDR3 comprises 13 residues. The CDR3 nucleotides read TGTGCCAGCAGTCGCGGGGGCAATCAGCCCCAGCATTTT. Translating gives CASSRGGNQPQHF.

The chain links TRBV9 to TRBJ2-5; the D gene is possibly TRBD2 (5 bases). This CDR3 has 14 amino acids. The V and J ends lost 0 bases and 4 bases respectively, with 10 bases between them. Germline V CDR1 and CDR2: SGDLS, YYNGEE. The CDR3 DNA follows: TGTGCCAGCAGCGTAGGAGGGATAGGAGAGACCCAGTACTTC. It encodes CASSVGGIGETQYF.